The clone carrying this T cell receptor beta chain was seen repeatedly, ten times or more. Orbital computed tomography, thyroid ultrasound, TRAb, serum thyroxine and clinical symptoms formed the basis of diagnosis. This sample was taken from a study of Graves' ophthalmopathy and Graves' hyperthyroidism. Germline lookup yields CDR1 MDHEN and CDR2 SYDVKM. CDR3 length: 11 amino acids. V lost 6 bases and J lost 18, with 15 bases in between. Amplifying from RNA transcripts, the study obtained TCR beta CDR3 regions. HTBI primers served in a first-round RT-PCR, which a second-round multiplex PCR followed. TCRdb redid the calling of the multiplex PCR reads with MiXCR, one entry per CDR3 protein. The profile shows about 390,000 distinct CDR3 sequences, about a sixth of them singletons.

The chain has TRBV28 and TRBJ1-6; no definite D call. The TCR was taken from an adult woman with stable Graves' hyperthyroidism. Material: peripheral blood. CDR3 sequence (DNA): TGTGCCAGCAGCACAGAAGGCCGGCCCCACTTT. Amino acids: CASSTEGRPHF.